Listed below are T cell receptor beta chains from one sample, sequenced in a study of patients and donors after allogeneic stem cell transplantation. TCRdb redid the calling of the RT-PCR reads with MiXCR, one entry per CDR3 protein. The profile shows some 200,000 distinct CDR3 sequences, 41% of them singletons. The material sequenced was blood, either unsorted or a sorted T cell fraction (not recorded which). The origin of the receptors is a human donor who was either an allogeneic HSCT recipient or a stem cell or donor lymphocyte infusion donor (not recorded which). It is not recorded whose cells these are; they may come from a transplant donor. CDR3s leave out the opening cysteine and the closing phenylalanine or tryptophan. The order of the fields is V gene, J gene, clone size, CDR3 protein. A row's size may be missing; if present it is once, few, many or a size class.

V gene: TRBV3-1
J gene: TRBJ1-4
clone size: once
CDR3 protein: ASSLRDARNEKLF

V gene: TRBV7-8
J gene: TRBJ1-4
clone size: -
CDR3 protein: ASRPLTAHAGQLF

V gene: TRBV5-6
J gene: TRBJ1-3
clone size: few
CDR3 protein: ASSPSGGNTIY

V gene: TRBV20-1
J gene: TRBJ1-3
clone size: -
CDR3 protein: SAGTGGNTIY

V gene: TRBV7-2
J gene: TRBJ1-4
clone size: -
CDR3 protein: ASSFPPSDRDGEKLF

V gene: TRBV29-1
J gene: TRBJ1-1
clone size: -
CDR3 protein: SVVRRPEAF

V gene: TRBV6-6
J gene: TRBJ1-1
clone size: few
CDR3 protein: ASGYRGGHTEAF

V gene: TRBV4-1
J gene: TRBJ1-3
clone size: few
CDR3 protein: ASSQWDRQSSGNTIY

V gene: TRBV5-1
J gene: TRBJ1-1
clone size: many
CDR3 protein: ASSLDRGTEAF

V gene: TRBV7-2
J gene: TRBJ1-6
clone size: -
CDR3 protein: ASSPAGTGGSPLH

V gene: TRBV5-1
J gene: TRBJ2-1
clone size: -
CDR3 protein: ASSPGLAGGGDNEQF

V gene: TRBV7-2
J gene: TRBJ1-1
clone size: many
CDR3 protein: ASSGWGGTEAF

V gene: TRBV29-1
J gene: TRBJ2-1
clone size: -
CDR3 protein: SVVSSGTSEQF

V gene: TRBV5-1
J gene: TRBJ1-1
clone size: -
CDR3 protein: ASSLELDRADAF

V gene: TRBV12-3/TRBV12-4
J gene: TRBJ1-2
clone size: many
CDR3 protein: ASSLSTDYGYT

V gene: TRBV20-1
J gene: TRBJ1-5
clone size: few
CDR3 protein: SARVLQGPSQPQH

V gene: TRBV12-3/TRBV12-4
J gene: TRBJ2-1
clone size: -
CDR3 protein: ASSLGPIGRGYNEQF

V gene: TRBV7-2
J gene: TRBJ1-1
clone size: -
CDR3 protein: ASSLPTGGTSEAF